The T cell receptor (beta chain) under discussion was sequenced for a study of blood T cell repertoires in COVID-19. Study-level background: Samples taken during acute and convalescent COVID-19 were collected in the United States, Italy and Spain.

Authors' data handling: Nucleated cell number was recorded as an estimate derived from reference gene primer amplification. The table came from immunoSEQ multiplex PCR; TCRdb's copy has only in-frame clones and leaves some out. D and trimming come from the DNA, and the V and J calls and clone size come from that table. The data contain 400,000 to 550,000 clones, 75% to 90% of them singletons. The CDR3 totals 13 residues. The V and J ends lost 8 bases and 5 bases respectively, with 15 bases between them. The receptor comes from a woman aged 25 to 39 with acute or convalescent COVID-19. Sequenced: peripheral blood. V is TRBV12-3 or TRBV12-4 and J is TRBJ1-2, with a weak D call TRBD1 (6 bases). CDR3 bases: TGTGCCAGCGCCATCGACGGACAGTATGGCTACACCTTC. It translates to CASAIDGQYGYTF.